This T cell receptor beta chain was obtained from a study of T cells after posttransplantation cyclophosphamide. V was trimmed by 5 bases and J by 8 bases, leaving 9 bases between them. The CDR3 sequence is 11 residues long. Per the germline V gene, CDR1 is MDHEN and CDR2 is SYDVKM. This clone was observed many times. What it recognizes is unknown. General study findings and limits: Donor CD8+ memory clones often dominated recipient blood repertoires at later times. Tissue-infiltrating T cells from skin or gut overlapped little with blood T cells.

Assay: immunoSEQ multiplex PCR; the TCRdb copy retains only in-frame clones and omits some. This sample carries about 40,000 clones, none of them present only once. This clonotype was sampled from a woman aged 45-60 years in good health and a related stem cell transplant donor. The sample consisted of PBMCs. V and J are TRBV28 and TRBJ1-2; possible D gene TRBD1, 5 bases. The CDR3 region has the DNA TGTGCCAGCAGTCCAGGGTACGGCTACACCTTC. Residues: CASSPGYGYTF.